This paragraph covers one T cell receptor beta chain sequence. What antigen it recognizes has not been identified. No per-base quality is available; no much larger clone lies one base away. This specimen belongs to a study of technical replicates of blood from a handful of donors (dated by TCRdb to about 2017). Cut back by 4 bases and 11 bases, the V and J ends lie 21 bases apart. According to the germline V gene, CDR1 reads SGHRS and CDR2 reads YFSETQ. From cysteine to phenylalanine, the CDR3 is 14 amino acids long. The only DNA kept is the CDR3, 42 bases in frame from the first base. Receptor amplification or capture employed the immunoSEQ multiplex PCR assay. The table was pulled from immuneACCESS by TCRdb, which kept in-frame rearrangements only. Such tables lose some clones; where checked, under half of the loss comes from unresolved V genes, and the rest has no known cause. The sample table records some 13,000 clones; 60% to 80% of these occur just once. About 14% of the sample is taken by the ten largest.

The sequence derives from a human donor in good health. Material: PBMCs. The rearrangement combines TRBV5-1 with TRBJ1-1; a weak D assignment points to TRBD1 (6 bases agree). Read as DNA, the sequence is TGCGCCAGCAGCCTGGGGATGGGGGCCGGGTTTGCTTTCTTT. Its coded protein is CASSLGMGAGFAFF.